This TCR beta chain is drawn from a study of T-cell memory formation after mild COVID-19. General observations from the study: The study found contracting CD4+ clones mainly in CM and EM and contracting CD8+ clones in EMRA. Clones from the second wave (peaking day 37) had unconfirmed SARS-CoV-2 specificity.

Constant-segment primers were used for 5'RACE, and the resulting TCR alpha and TCR beta cDNA libraries carried sample barcodes and UMIs. TCRdb ran MiXCR on the 5' RACE reads and lists one entry per CDR3 protein. The sample consists of roughly 130,000 distinct CDR3 sequences, about 5.9% of them appearing once. Many counts were recorded for this clonotype. Its specificity is unknown. The TCR sequence derives from an adult woman who had mild COVID-19 (a few samples of this study predate the infection). Cell type and time point are not known. The source material was PBMCs or a T cell subset sorted from them (not recorded which).

As DNA, the CDR3 is TGTGCCAGCAGCTTATCGGCTAGCGGGTCGGATGAGCAGTTCTTC. It codes for CASSLSASGSDEQFF. The rearrangement links TRBV7-3 to TRBJ2-1, with TRBD2 matching 8 bases. CDR1 is SGHTA, CDR2 FQGTGA, per germline. Trimming cost V 2 bases and J 8 bases; bases outside gene matches: 8. The CDR3 covers 15 residues.